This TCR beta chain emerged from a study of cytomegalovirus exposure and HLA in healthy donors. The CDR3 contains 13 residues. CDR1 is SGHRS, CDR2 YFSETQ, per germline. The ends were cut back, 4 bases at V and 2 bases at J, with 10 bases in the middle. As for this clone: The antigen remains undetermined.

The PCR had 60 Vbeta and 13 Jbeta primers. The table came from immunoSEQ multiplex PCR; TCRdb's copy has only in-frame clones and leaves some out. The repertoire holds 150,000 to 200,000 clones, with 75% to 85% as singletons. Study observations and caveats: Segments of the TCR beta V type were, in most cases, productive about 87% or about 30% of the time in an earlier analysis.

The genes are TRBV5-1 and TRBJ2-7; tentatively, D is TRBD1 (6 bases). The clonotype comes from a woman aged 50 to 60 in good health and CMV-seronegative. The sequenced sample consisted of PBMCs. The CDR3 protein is CASSPGTPYEQYF. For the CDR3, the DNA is TGCGCCAGCAGCCCGGGGACACCCTACGAGCAGTACTTC.